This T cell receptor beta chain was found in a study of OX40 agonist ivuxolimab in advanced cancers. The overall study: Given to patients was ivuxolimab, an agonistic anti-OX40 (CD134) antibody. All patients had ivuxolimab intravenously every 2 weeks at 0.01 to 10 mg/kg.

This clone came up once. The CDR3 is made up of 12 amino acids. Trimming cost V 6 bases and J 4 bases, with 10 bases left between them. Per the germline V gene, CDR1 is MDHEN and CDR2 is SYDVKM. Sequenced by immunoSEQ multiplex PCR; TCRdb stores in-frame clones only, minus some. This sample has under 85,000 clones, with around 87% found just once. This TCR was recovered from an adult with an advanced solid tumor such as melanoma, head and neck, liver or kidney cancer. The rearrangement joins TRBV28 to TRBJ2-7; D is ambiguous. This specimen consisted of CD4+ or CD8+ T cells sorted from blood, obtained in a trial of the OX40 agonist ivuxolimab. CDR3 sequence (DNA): TGTGCCAGCAGCCAAAGCATTTACGAGCAGTACGTC. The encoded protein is CASSQSIYEQYV.